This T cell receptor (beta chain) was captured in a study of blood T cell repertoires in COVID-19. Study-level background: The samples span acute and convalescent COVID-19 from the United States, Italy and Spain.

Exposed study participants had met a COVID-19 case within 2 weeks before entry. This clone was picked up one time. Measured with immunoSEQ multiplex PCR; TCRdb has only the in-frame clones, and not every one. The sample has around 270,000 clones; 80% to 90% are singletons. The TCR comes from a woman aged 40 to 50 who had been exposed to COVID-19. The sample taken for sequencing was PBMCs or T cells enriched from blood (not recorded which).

CDR3 nucleotide sequence: TGTGCCAGCAGCCTCAGGGGATCTGGGGCCAACGTCCTGACTTTC. It encodes CASSLRGSGANVLTF. The rearrangement joins TRBV14 to TRBJ2-6; D may be TRBD1 (6 bases). The germline V and J ends were trimmed by 4 bases and 1 base, with 8 bases remaining between them. CDR3 length: 15 amino acids. Germline values: CDR1 SGHDN, CDR2 FVKESK. The whole variable domain, filled in from reference TRBV14 and TRBJ2-6, reads EAGVTQFPSHSVIEKGQTVTLRCDPISGHDNLYWYRRVMGKEIKFLLHFVKESKQDESGMPNNRFLAERTGGTYSTLKVQPAELEDSGVYFCASSLRGSGANVLTFGAGSRLTVL.